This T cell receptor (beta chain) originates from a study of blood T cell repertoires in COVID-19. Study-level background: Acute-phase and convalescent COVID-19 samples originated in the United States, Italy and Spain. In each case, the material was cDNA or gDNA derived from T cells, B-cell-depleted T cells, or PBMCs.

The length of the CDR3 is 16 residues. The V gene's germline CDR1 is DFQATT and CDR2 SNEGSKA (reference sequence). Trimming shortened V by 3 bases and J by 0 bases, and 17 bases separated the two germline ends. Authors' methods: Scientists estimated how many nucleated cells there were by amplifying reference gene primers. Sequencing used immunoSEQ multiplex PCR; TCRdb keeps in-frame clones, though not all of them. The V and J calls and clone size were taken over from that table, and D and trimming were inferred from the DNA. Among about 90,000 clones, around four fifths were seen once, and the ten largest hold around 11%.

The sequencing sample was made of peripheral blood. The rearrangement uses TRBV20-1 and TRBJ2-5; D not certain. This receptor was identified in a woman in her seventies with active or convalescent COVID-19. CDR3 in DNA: TGCAGTGCTAGTGACGGGTCTTCGGCCAACCAAGAGACCCAGTACTTC. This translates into CSASDGSSANQETQYF.